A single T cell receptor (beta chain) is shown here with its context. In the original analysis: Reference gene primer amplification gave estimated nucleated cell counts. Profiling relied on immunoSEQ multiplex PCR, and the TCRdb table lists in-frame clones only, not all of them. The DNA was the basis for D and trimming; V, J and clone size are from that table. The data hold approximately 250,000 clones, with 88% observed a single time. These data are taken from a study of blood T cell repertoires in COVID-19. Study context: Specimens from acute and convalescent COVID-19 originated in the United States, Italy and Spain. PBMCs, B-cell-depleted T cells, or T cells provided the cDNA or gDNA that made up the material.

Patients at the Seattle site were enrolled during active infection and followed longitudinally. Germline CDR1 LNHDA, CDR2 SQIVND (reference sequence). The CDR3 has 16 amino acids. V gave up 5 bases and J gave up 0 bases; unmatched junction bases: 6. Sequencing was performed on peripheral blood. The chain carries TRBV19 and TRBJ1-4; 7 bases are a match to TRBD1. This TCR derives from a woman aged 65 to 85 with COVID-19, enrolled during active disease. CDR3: CASSPRTGSTNEKLFF. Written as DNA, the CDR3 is TGTGCCAGTAGTCCGCGGACAGGCTCAACTAATGAAAAACTGTTTTTT.